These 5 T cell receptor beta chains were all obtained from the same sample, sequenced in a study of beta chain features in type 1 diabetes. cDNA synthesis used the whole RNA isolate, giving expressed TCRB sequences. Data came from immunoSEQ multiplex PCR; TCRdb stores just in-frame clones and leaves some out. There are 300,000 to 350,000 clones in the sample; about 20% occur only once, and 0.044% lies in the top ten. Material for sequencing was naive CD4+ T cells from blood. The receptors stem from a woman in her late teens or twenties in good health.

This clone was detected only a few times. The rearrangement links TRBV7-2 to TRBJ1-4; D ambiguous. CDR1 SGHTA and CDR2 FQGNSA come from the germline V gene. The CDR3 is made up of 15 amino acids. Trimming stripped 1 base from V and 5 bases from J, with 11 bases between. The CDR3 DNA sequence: TGTGCCAGCAGCTTAGTTCGGAGCCCGAATGAAAAACTGTTTTTT. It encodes CASSLVRSPNEKLFF.

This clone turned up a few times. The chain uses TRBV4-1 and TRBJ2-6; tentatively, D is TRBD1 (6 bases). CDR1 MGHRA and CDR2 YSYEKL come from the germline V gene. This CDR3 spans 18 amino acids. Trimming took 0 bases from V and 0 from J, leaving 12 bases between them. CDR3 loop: CASSQEPGHSSGANVLTF. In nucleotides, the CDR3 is TGCGCCAGCAGCCAAGAGCCGGGACATTCCTCTGGGGCCAACGTCCTGACTTTC.

The CDR3 DNA reads TGTGCCAGCAGCTCCAGGACAGGGCTACATACTGAAGCTTTCTTT. Encoded protein: CASSSRTGLHTEAFF. V and J are TRBV7-2 and TRBJ1-1, with 8 bases fitting TRBD1. Trimming took 4 bases from V and 5 from J; bases not matched to a gene: 9. Germline CDR1 is SGHTA and CDR2 is FQGNSA. This CDR3 has 15 residues.

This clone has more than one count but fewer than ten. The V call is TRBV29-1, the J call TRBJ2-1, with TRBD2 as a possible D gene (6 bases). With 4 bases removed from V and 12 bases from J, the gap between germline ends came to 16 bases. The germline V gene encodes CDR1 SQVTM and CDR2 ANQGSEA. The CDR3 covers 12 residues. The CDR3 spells CSVGQGRRGQFF. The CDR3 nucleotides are TGCAGCGTTGGGCAGGGACGGCGGGGGCAGTTCTTC.

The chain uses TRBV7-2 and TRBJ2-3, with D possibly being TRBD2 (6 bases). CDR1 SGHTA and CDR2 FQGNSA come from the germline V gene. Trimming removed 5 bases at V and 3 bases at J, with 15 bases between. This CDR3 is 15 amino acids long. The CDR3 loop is CASSPPGDRTDTQYF. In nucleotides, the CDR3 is TGTGCCAGCAGCCCTCCGGGGGATAGGACAGATACGCAGTATTTT.